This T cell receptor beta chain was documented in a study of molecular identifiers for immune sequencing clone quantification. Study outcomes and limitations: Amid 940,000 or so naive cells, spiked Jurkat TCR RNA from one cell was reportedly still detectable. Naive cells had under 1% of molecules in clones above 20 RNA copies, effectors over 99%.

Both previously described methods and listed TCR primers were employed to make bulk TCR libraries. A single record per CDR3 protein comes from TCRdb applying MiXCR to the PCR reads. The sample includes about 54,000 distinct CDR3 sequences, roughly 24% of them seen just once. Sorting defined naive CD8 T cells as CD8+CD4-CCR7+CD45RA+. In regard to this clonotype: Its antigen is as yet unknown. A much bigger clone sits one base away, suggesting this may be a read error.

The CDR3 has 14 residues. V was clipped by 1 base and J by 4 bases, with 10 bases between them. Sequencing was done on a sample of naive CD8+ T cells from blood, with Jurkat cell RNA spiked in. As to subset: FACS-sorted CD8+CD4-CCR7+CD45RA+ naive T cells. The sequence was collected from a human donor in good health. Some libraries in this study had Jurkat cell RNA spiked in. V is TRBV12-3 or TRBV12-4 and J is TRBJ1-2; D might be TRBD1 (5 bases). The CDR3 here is CASSLGTHSYGYTF. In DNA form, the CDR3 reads TGTGCCAGCAGTTTAGGGACACATAGCTATGGCTACACCTTC.